This T cell receptor beta chain was recorded in a study of cytomegalovirus exposure and HLA in healthy donors. Some clones are missing from TCRdb's copy, which holds only in-frame ones; the method was immunoSEQ multiplex PCR. The data show some 130,000 clones, with approximately 88% seen just once and about 6% held by the top ten. CDR3 length equals 17 residues. Between the trimmed V and J ends, which lost 2 bases and 0 bases, there was a span of 19 bases. From germline, CDR1 is GTSNPN and CDR2 SVGIG (reference sequence). Source material: PBMCs. This rearrangement joins TRBV30 to TRBJ1-1; perhaps TRBD1 as D (5 bases). The source is a young woman in good health and CMV-seropositive. The CDR3 nucleotides are TGTGCCTGGAGTCCCTCCGGCAGGGCAAAGTTGAACACTGAAGCTTTCTTT. Translation: CAWSPSGRAKLNTEAFF.